This TCR beta chain was recorded in a study of Graves' ophthalmopathy and Graves' hyperthyroidism. Overall study context: Specimen type is peripheral blood, obtained at initial diagnosis before any treatment.

For repertoire sequencing, the TCR beta CDR3 regions were amplified from RNA transcripts. In the first round, RT-PCR was carried out with HTBI primers, and a multiplex PCR formed the second round. TCRdb re-derived calls from the multiplex PCR reads in MiXCR, one entry per CDR3 protein. The sample has 400,000 to 500,000 distinct CDR3 sequences; approximately 21% are singletons. Trimming took 6 bases from V and 6 from J, leaving 9 bases between them. The CDR3 is 11 amino acids. PBMCs were isolated by Ficoll-Paque density gradient centrifugation, using around 10 ml of fresh peripheral blood as the starting material.

Sequencing input: peripheral blood. The clonotype originates from a woman aged 18-29 years with stable Graves' hyperthyroidism. The rearrangement links TRBV12-3 or TRBV12-4 to TRBJ2-7; D is undetermined. In nucleotides, the CDR3 is TGTGCCAGCAGGCGTTATGGCGAGCAGTACTTC. This gives the protein CASRRYGEQYF.